Shown below are 2 T cell receptor beta chains from a single sample sequenced in a study of control samples from healthy donors and cancer patients. The assay was immunoSEQ multiplex PCR, and TCRdb's table has in-frame clones only and misses some. Here the sample spans 90,000 or so clones, roughly 86% being singletons. Sequenced sample: blood. Receptors were obtained from a woman between 45 and 65 years old in good health.

The CDR3, as DNA: TGTGCCAGCACCCTAGACGGTAGCAATCAGCCCCAGCATTTT. Amino acid sequence: CASTLDGSNQPQHF. J is TRBJ1-5 and V is TRBV28, with D uncertain. CDR3 length: 14 amino acids. Per the germline V gene, CDR1 is MDHEN and CDR2 is SYDVKM. Deletions cut 7 bases from V and 0 bases from J, with 10 bases between.

V gene TRBV3-1 (or the pseudogene TRBV3-2) combines with J gene TRBJ2-5; possibly TRBD1 for D (5 bases). The CDR3 covers 13 residues. V was trimmed by 5 bases and J by 5 bases, leaving 12 bases between them. The germline CDR1 and CDR2 sequences are LGHDT and YNNKEL (reference sequence). The CDR3 DNA is TGTGCCAGCAGCGGTCGACAGAGGGAGACCCAGTACTTC. Encoded protein: CASSGRQRETQYF.